Listed below are T cell receptor beta chains from one sample, sequenced in a study of beta chain features in type 1 diabetes. Measured with immunoSEQ multiplex PCR; TCRdb has only the in-frame clones, and not every one. This sample yields about 410,000 clones, of which about 14% are seen a single time; 0.03% to 0.04% belongs to the top ten. The sequenced sample was naive CD4+ T cells from blood. The receptor source for this set is a man aged 25 to 40 in good health. The CDR3 runs from the conserved cysteine through the conserved F or W. Fields, in order: D gene, J gene, V gene, clone size, CDR3 DNA, CDR3 protein. A D gene is named only where the DNA matches it firmly. Rows may omit the clone size; those that give it use once, few, many or a size class.

d_gene: TRBD1
j_gene: TRBJ1-2
v_gene: TRBV19
abundance: few
CDR3nt: TGTGCCAGTAGTACCGCCCCGGGACAGCCTCCGGGGGATGGCTACACCTTC
CDR3aa: CASSTAPGQPPGDGYTF

d_gene: TRBD1
j_gene: TRBJ1-1
v_gene: TRBV7-2
abundance: few
CDR3nt: TGTGCCAGCAGCTTAGCCCCGACAGGGATCAACACTGAAGCTTTCTTT
CDR3aa: CASSLAPTGINTEAFF

d_gene: TRBD2
j_gene: TRBJ2-1
v_gene: TRBV7-2
abundance: few
CDR3nt: TGTGCCAGCAGCCCCTGGGCTAGCGGGAGGGATGAGCAGTTCTTC
CDR3aa: CASSPWASGRDEQFF

d_gene: TRBD1
j_gene: TRBJ1-2
v_gene: TRBV5-1
abundance: few
CDR3nt: TGCGCCAGCAGCTTGGTTTCGGGACAGGAGGCTGGCTACACCTTC
CDR3aa: CASSLVSGQEAGYTF

d_gene: TRBD1
j_gene: TRBJ1-5
v_gene: TRBV6-5
abundance: .
CDR3nt: TGTGCCAGCAGTACCCGGACAGGGAGAGAGCCCCAGCATTTT
CDR3aa: CASSTRTGREPQHF

d_gene: .
j_gene: TRBJ1-4
v_gene: TRBV15
abundance: .
CDR3nt: TGTGCCACCAGTGGGGAAGATCGAAAACTGTTTTTT
CDR3aa: CATSGEDRKLFF

d_gene: .
j_gene: TRBJ1-2
v_gene: TRBV4-3
abundance: .
CDR3nt: TGCGCCAGCAGCCAAGATATAGGCTATGGCTACACCTTC
CDR3aa: CASSQDIGYGYTF

d_gene: .
j_gene: TRBJ2-6
v_gene: TRBV14
abundance: few
CDR3nt: TGTGCCAGCAGCCGGCAAACAAGATCTGGGGCCAACGTCCTGACTTTC
CDR3aa: CASSRQTRSGANVLTF

d_gene: .
j_gene: TRBJ2-7
v_gene: TRBV5-4
abundance: .
CDR3nt: TGTGCCAGCAGGCAATCACAGGGTTCCTACGAGCAGTACTTC
CDR3aa: CASRQSQGSYEQYF

d_gene: TRBD2
j_gene: TRBJ2-3
v_gene: TRBV5-1
abundance: .
CDR3nt: TGCGCCAGCAGCTACCCTGGACTAGCGGTAAAGACGGATACGCAGTATTTT
CDR3aa: CASSYPGLAVKTDTQYF

d_gene: TRBD2
j_gene: TRBJ2-5
v_gene: TRBV2
abundance: .
CDR3nt: TGTGCCACGGGGGGACGATCAAAAGAGACCCAGTACTTC
CDR3aa: CATGGRSKETQYF

d_gene: .
j_gene: TRBJ2-3
v_gene: TRBV27
abundance: .
CDR3nt: TGTGCCAGCAGTCCCCGAGGCAGCACAGATACGCAGTATTTT
CDR3aa: CASSPRGSTDTQYF

d_gene: .
j_gene: TRBJ1-1
v_gene: TRBV14
abundance: .
CDR3nt: TGTGCCAGCAGCCAAGTGGGGGGGCCTGAAGCTTTCTTT
CDR3aa: CASSQVGGPEAFF

d_gene: .
j_gene: TRBJ2-7
v_gene: TRBV5-1
abundance: .
CDR3nt: TGCGCCAGCAGCTTGGACGAAGGGGAGCAGTACTTC
CDR3aa: CASSLDEGEQYF

d_gene: .
j_gene: TRBJ1-2
v_gene: TRBV18
abundance: .
CDR3nt: TGTGCCAGCTCACCAAAGTATGGCGAGTTCCACTATGGCTACACCTTC
CDR3aa: CASSPKYGEFHYGYTF